The clone carrying this T cell receptor (beta chain) was seen a handful of times. The antigen is undetermined. Time point: pre-sensitization, week 0. Treatment reported: therapeutic diphenylcyclopropenone sensitization with weekly scalp DPC. The total RNA was obtained from whole blood that was not fractionated. The data originate from a study of human T cells and chemical hapten exposure. Study-wide context: How much TCR each sample yielded varied, mostly because pooled library volumes differed slightly.

As processed by the authors: A per-sample median of about 100,000 TCRs was observed, with counts ranging from roughly 23,224 to 700,000. A single record per CDR3 protein comes from TCRdb applying MiXCR to the RACE reads. None of the V and J calls come from the authors' own analysis; TCRdb made them. The sample lists roughly 38,000 distinct CDR3 sequences; roughly 12% were seen once. The CDR3 runs to 16 residues. With 9 bases clipped from V and 3 bases from J, the junction kept 14 bases outside the gene matches. Germline V gene sequence: CDR1 LNHDA, CDR2 SQIVND (reference sequence). Whole-study findings and limits: With regard to DPC sensitization, TCRs above 1 in 1000 frequency did not change. Significantly more large CDR3 similarity clusters were formed by expanded TCRs than by controls.

Material: whole blood, obtained in connection with sensitization to the hapten diphenylcyclopropenone (DPC). The TCR comes from a woman aged 40-49 years with alopecia areata. Some clones in this sample may be carry-over from other donors' samples. The chain carries TRBV19 and TRBJ1-2; 9 nucleotides agree with TRBD1. This CDR3 reads CASRTVSQGADYGYTF. In DNA, the CDR3 is TGTGCCAGCAGGACCGTATCACAGGGGGCGGACTATGGCTACACCTTC.